This record covers a single TCR beta chain. Antigen unknown. The entry originates in a study of T cell repertoires in cytomegalovirus infection. Study-level information: The authors used CMV epitopes that were HLA-C-restricted (recently identified) and HLA-B-restricted (well studied). CMV infection plus the matching HLA type was flagged by public TCR beta signatures.

CDR1 and CDR2 from the germline V gene are SGHVS and FNYEAQ. The CDR3 runs to 16 residues. Trimming took 3 bases from V and 3 from J, leaving 15 bases between them. A single record per CDR3 protein comes from TCRdb applying MiXCR to the reads. The table has about 220,000 distinct CDR3 sequences, 38% seen once; the top ten hold 55% to 60%. The source is a human donor in good health (CMV status not recorded). Some clones in this sample may be carry-over from other donors' samples. Sequencing was performed on CD8+ T cells from cultured PBMCs, taken from culture after CMV antigen stimulation. This chain uses TRBV7-6 with TRBJ1-5; D perhaps matches TRBD1 (6 bases). The CDR3 sequence is CASSFSEQGANQPQHF. CDR3 DNA: TGTGCCAGCAGCTTTTCCGAACAGGGCGCCAATCAGCCCCAGCATTTT.